This is a list of T cell receptor beta chains from one sample in a study of shared clonotypes between healthy human individuals. The data were produced by immunoSEQ multiplex PCR, yet TCRdb's version contains in-frame clones alone and is incomplete. Of 2 million to 2.5 million clones in the sample, almost 96% were seen once. Sequenced: naive CD4+ T cells sorted from blood. These receptors originate from a man between 18 and 35 years old in good health. Both conserved end residues are trimmed from each CDR3.

>10|TRBV5-1|TRBJ1-5
ASSLEGGPQH
>14|TRBV27|TRBJ2-1
ASRPLAEQPYNEQF
>15|TRBV19|TRBJ1-5
ASREPGTGGLNQPQH
>9|TRBV6-5|TRBJ2-1
ATERGYEQF
>11|TRBV28|TRBJ2-7
ASTLGQAYEQY
>11|TRBV19|TRBJ2-4
ASSLGNGNIQY
>15|TRBV9|TRBJ2-6
ASSVAGGLSGANVLT
>13|TRBV5-4|TRBJ1-3
ASSLQGSSGNTIY
>12|TRBV29-1|TRBJ2-5
SVASWTTQETQY
>12|TRBV30|TRBJ2-5
AWSPSGVRETQY
>12|TRBV5-6|TRBJ1-2
ASSSRGESYGYT
>11|TRBV18|TRBJ1-1
ASSGEANTEAF
>11|TRBV6-5|TRBJ1-1
ASSSRMNTEAF
>14|TRBV7-2|TRBJ2-1
ASSLASTGSNNEQF
>12|TRBV2|TRBJ1-1
ASRAREADTEAF
>14|TRBV2|TRBJ2-3
ASSDADRGSTDTQY
>13|TRBV25-1|TRBJ2-7
ASSPTTSGIGEQY
>12|TRBV25-1|TRBJ1-4
ASAGDGGNEKLF
>11|TRBV5-4|TRBJ2-2
ASSVGGHGELF
>13|TRBV6-1|TRBJ1-5
ASSEHRAGNQPQH
>13|TRBV6-5|TRBJ2-7
ASSPSDRGPYEQY
>12|TRBV6-6|TRBJ2-3
ASSYSPEWGTQY
>15|TRBV5-6|TRBJ2-3
ASRHKLAGGPKDTQY
>15|TRBV10-1|TRBJ1-3
ASSESEGLFSGNTIY
>11|TRBV30|TRBJ1-6
AWSLGDNSPLH
>10|TRBV28|TRBJ2-2
ATAESSGELF
>11|TRBV7-9|TRBJ2-2
ASSARNTGELF
>13|TRBV5-1|TRBJ1-2
ASSLGWELNYGYT
>12|TRBV6-1|TRBJ2-2
ASSRQGDTGELF
>14|TRBV5-4|TRBJ2-1
ASSRGGQGGINEQF
>12|TRBV28|TRBJ1-2
ASSSGQARNGYT
>15|TRBV4-1|TRBJ1-2
ASSLTGHTGGSYGYT